These 8 T cell receptor beta chains were sequenced from one sample in a study of T-cell memory formation after mild COVID-19. Using its own MiXCR run on the 5' RACE reads, TCRdb lists one record per CDR3 protein. Of some 100,000 distinct CDR3 sequences in the sample, over 8.5% are singletons; the top ten hold about 40%. Sequencing was carried out using PBMCs or a T cell subset sorted from them (not recorded which). These receptors were taken from a man between 18 and 35 years old who had mild COVID-19 (a few samples of this study predate the infection). Cell type and time point are not known.

The V call is TRBV25-1, the J call TRBJ2-1, with TRBD2 matching over 9 bases. The CDR3 extends over 13 amino acids. Germline CDR1 and CDR2: MGHDK and SYGVNS. J gave up 7 bases and V 7 bases, and 5 bases lay outside the gene matches. This CDR3 is CASTAGGRNEQFF. DNA of the CDR3: TGTGCCAGCACGGCGGGGGGGCGGAATGAGCAGTTCTTC. The variable domain in full, completed from reference TRBV25-1 and TRBJ2-1, reads EADIYQTPRYLVIGTGKKITLECSQTMGHDKMYWYQQDPGMELHLIHYSYGVNSTEKGDLSSESTVSRIRTEHFPLTLESARPSHTSQYLCASTAGGRNEQFFGPGTRLTVL.

This clonotype was seen more than once but under ten times. This chain connects TRBV5-1 to TRBJ1-5; 9 bases line up with TRBD1. Germline CDR1 reads SGHRS; CDR2 reads YFSETQ. V trimming: 1 base; J trimming: 6 bases; junction bases outside the gene matches: 5. The CDR3 consists of 15 residues. DNA for the CDR3: TGCGCCAGCAGCTTGACAGGGGGCGGCGGTCAGCCCCAGCATTTT. Its protein product is CASSLTGGGGQPQHF. Full variable domain (missing parts from reference TRBV5-1 and TRBJ1-5): KAGVTQTPRYLIKTRGQQVTLSCSPISGHRSVSWYQQTPGQGLQFLFEYFSETQRNKGNFPGRFSGRQFSNSRSEMNVSTLELGDSALYLCASSLTGGGGQPQHFGDGTRLSIL.

A few counts support this clonotype. V gene TRBV9 combines with J gene TRBJ1-2; no clear D. The germline CDR1 and CDR2 sequences are SGDLS and YYNGEE. V was pared by 4 bases and J by 2 bases, with 15 bases between. The CDR3 is 15 amino acids. The CDR3 bases are TGTGCCAGCAGCCCTGGGCCTTTTTCCAACTATGGCTACACCTTC. Translating it yields CASSPGPFSNYGYTF.

This clonotype was seen a handful of times. This chain links TRBV7-9 with TRBJ2-6; D remains ambiguous. The CDR3 is 12 amino acids. Germline V lookup: CDR1 SEHNR, CDR2 FQNEAQ (reference sequence). Trimming removed 8 bases from V and 4 bases from J, with 6 bases in between. The CDR3 here is CASPGGANVLTF. The DNA of the CDR3 is TGTGCCAGCCCCGGGGGGGCCAACGTCCTGACTTTC.

This clonotype was observed at least ten times. The genes are TRBV4-1 and TRBJ2-3; unclear D gene. Trimming shortened V by 1 base and J by 4 bases, and 3 bases separated the two germline ends. Germline CDR1 MGHRA, CDR2 YSYEKL. This CDR3 spans 12 amino acids. CDR3 sequence: CASSQAADTQYF. The CDR3 nucleotides read TGCGCCAGCAGCCAAGCGGCAGATACGCAGTATTTT.

This clonotype was found a few times. The chain carries TRBV5-1 and TRBJ2-5, with D possibly being TRBD1 (6 bases). Germline lookup yields CDR1 SGHRS and CDR2 YFSETQ. This CDR3 is 15 amino acids long. V gave up 7 bases and J gave up 3 bases, with 19 bases separating them. This chain's CDR3 is CASAPPDRRKETQYF. DNA for the CDR3: TGCGCCAGCGCCCCGCCGGACAGAAGAAAAGAGACCCAGTACTTC.

This clonotype was detected many times. The J gene is TRBJ2-3, the V gene TRBV11-2, with 12 nucleotides matching TRBD2. V was pared by 4 bases and J by 4 bases, with 3 bases of the junction left unmatched. The CDR3 runs 15 residues. In germline, CDR1 is SGHAT, CDR2 FQNNGV. The CDR3 spells CASSWTSGAADTQYF. CDR3 DNA sequence: TGTGCCAGCAGCTGGACTAGCGGGGCTGCAGATACGCAGTATTTT.

There are many counts of this clonotype. V is TRBV27 and J is TRBJ1-6, with 9 bases lining up with TRBD1. This CDR3 region has 16 residues. V trimming: 4 bases; J trimming: 2 bases; junction bases outside the gene matches: 3. The germline V gene has CDR1 MNHEY and CDR2 SMNVEV (reference sequence). The CDR3 DNA reads as TGTGCCAGCAGTTCGGGACAGGGCACCTATAATTCACCCCTCCACTTT. Protein: CASSSGQGTYNSPLHF.